This T cell receptor beta chain was found in a study of sequential checkpoint blockade in melanoma. Treatment reported: randomized to nivolumab then ipilimumab (arm A) or the reverse (arm B). The CDR3 sequence is 17 residues long. V lost 0 bases, J lost 5 bases, and 5 bases stayed unmatched. Germline V gene sequence: CDR1 LGHNA, CDR2 YSLEER. Repertoires were generated with immunoSEQ multiplex PCR, while TCRdb's copy carries only in-frame clones and drops some. In the table there are 15,000 to 20,000 clones, 77% of which are singletons. V and J are TRBV4-3 and TRBJ2-2, with 11 positions matching TRBD2. The specimen was CD8+ T cells sorted from blood (inferred from file names), collected from a patient given nivolumab and ipilimumab in sequence. The receptor comes from a human donor with melanoma. CDR3 loop: CASSQEGPSGRTGELFF. The DNA for the CDR3 is TGCGCCAGCAGCCAAGAAGGGCCTAGCGGGAGGACCGGGGAGCTGTTTTTT.